These 13 T cell receptor beta chains came from one sample sequenced in a study of blood T cell repertoires in COVID-19. The assay was immunoSEQ multiplex PCR, and TCRdb's table has in-frame clones only and misses some. The sample lists around 500,000 clones, around 89% occurring once. The sample consisted of PBMCs or T cells enriched from blood (not recorded which). These receptors all come from a woman aged 40 to 50 who had recovered from COVID-19.

The J gene is TRBJ1-2, the V gene TRBV28; D is possibly TRBD1 (5 bases). The CDR3 is 15 residues long. Deletions cut 7 bases from V and 4 bases from J, with 19 bases between. Germline CDR1 MDHEN, CDR2 SYDVKM. This CDR3 is CASTRPTGVSYGYTF. CDR3 sequence (DNA): TGTGCCAGCACCCGCCCCACGGGGGTGAGCTATGGCTACACCTTC.

V usage is TRBV5-1 and J usage is TRBJ1-4, with D possibly being TRBD1 (5 bases). The V end was cut by 2 bases, the J end by 10 bases, with 21 bases between. Germline V gene lookup returns CDR1 SGHRS and CDR2 YFSETQ. This CDR3 has 16 residues. The DNA of the CDR3 is TGCGCCAGCAGCTTACAATCCGGGACCGGACTAAGAAAACTGTTTTTT. Its protein is CASSLQSGTGLRKLFF.

This clone was detected only a few times. CDR3 in amino acids: CASSLGTYEQYF. CDR3 bases: TGCGCCAGCAGCTTGGGTACCTACGAGCAGTACTTC. The rearrangement joins TRBV5-1 to TRBJ2-7, with D hard to call. The CDR3 has 12 residues. Germline CDR1 reads SGHRS; CDR2 reads YFSETQ. V was shortened by 0 bases and J by 2 bases, with 3 bases between the two germline ends.

The chain is built from TRBV11-2 and TRBJ2-1, with TRBD2 identical over 11 bases. The CDR3 is made up of 17 amino acids. With 3 bases clipped from V and 6 bases from J, the junction kept 10 bases outside the gene matches. Germline CDR1 reads SGHAT; CDR2 reads FQNNGV. The CDR3, as DNA: TGTGCCAGCAGCTTGAAACCACTAGCGGGAGATGGCAATGAGCAGTTCTTC. This sequence encodes CASSLKPLAGDGNEQFF.

The chain combines TRBV19 with TRBJ2-7; D gene unclear. CDR1 LNHDA and CDR2 SQIVND come from the germline V gene (reference sequence). The CDR3 length is 11 residues. The V and J ends lost 4 bases and 2 bases respectively, with 3 bases between them. This chain's CDR3 is CASSNTYEQYF. CDR3 DNA: TGTGCCAGTAGTAACACCTACGAGCAGTACTTC. Full variable domain (rest looked up from reference TRBV19 and TRBJ2-7): DGGITQSPKYLFRKEGQNVTLSCEQNLNHDAMYWYRQDPGQGLRLIYYSQIVNDFQKGDIAEGYSVSREKKESFPLTVTSAQKNPTAFYLCASSNTYEQYFGPGTRLTVT.

The chain uses TRBV9 and TRBJ2-1, with a possible D match to TRBD2 (5 bases). This CDR3 comprises 15 residues. V was trimmed by 4 bases and J by 0 bases, leaving 11 bases between them. Per the germline V gene, CDR1 is SGDLS and CDR2 is YYNGEE. Written as DNA, the CDR3 is TGTGCCAGCAGCTCTCACGAGGGCTCCTACAATGAGCAGTTCTTC. The encoded protein is CASSSHEGSYNEQFF.

The chain joins TRBV5-1 to TRBJ2-2; 10 bases are shared with TRBD1. V trimming: 3 bases; J trimming: 0 bases; junction bases outside the gene matches: 2. The CDR3 consists of 16 residues. Germline lookup yields CDR1 SGHRS and CDR2 YFSETQ. The CDR3 region has the DNA TGCGCCAGCAGCTACGGGACAGGGGCGAACACCGGGGAGCTGTTTTTT. Protein: CASSYGTGANTGELFF.

This chain connects TRBV5-6 to TRBJ2-7, with 12 bases identical to TRBD1. Trimming removed 4 bases from V and 4 bases from J; junction bases left unmatched: 18. The CDR3 spans 19 residues. Per germline, CDR1 SGHDT and CDR2 YYEEEE. The CDR3 DNA reads TGTGCCAGCAGCCAGACCGGGACAGGGGGCATCGTGGTTGGTTACGAGCAGTACTTC. Its protein is CASSQTGTGGIVVGYEQYF.

The rearrangement joins TRBV12-5 to TRBJ1-1; no clear D gene. The CDR3 covers 15 residues. Looked up from germline, CDR1 is LGHNT and CDR2 is FRNRAP. Trimming took off 6 bases at V and 5 bases at J, with 19 bases between the two ends. The CDR3 is CASGTRTRERTEAFF. Here the CDR3 DNA reads TGTGCTAGTGGCACCCGAACCCGGGAACGGACTGAAGCTTTCTTT. The full variable domain, its missing parts supplied by reference TRBV12-5 and TRBJ1-1, is DARVTQTPRHKVTEMGQEVTMRCQPILGHNTVFWYRQTMMQGLELLAYFRNRAPLDDSGMPKDRFSAEMPDATLATLKIQPSEPRDSAVYFCASGTRTRERTEAFFGQGTRLTVV.

This clone was counted once. The chain is built from TRBV6-2 or TRBV6-3 and TRBJ2-3, with TRBD1 as a possible D gene (6 bases). Germline CDR1 MNHEY, CDR2 SVGEGT. V shed 2 bases and J shed 5 bases, with 14 bases lying between them. The CDR3 loop spans 15 amino acids. CDR3 sequence reads: CASSYTRDMGDTQYF. Written as DNA, the CDR3 is TGTGCCAGCAGTTACACTCGGGACATGGGAGATACGCAGTATTTT.

The V call is TRBV15, the J call TRBJ1-5, with TRBD1 matching 8 bases. Germline assignment: CDR1 LNHNV and CDR2 YYDKDF (reference sequence). The V gene end was trimmed by 2 bases and the J gene end by 6 bases; junction bases not matched to a gene: 9. The CDR3 length is 16 residues. DNA for the CDR3: TGTGCCACCAGCAGACGGACAGGGTTAGGGGCTCAGCCCCAGCATTTT. It translates to CATSRRTGLGAQPQHF.

The chain employs TRBV7-9 and TRBJ1-1, with D possibly TRBD1 on 5 matching bases. Trimming shortened V by 5 bases and J by 2 bases, and 18 bases separated the two germline ends. CDR1 SEHNR and CDR2 FQNEAQ come from the germline V gene (reference sequence). CDR3 length: 16 residues. CDR3 loop: CASSRGGTMENTEAFF. The DNA for the CDR3 is TGTGCCAGCAGCCGGGGGGGAACAATGGAAAACACTGAAGCTTTCTTT. Full variable domain (outside the CDR3, taken from reference TRBV7-9 and TRBJ1-1): DTGVSQNPRHKITKRGQNVTFRCDPISEHNRLYWYRQTLGQGPEFLTYFQNEAQLEKSRLLSDRFSAERPKGSFSTLEIQRTEQGDSAMYLCASSRGGTMENTEAFFGQGTRLTVV.

The V and J genes are TRBV5-1 and TRBJ1-2; no firm D call. The CDR3 runs to 15 residues. Germline V CDR1 and CDR2: SGHRS, YFSETQ. V lost 0 bases and J 2 bases, leaving 11 bases between the germline ends. The CDR3 DNA follows: TGCGCCAGCAGCTTGGAAGGGAGACGAAACTATGGCTACACCTTC. Its translation is CASSLEGRRNYGYTF.